Shown below are 10 T cell receptor beta chains from a single sample sequenced in a study of shared clonotypes between healthy human individuals. Measured with immunoSEQ multiplex PCR; TCRdb has only the in-frame clones, and not every one. The top ten clones hold about 10% of a sample with 170,000 or so clones, around 63% of them seen once. Material: memory CD4+ T cells sorted from blood. Subset noted: CD45RA-negative fraction. Source of these receptors: a man aged 30 to 45 in good health.

The CDR3 loop reads CASSLLGTGAYGYTF. CDR3 bases: TGTGCCAGCAGTTTACTGGGGACAGGGGCTTATGGCTACACCTTC. The chain is built from TRBV27 and TRBJ1-2, with 10 bases identical to TRBD1. The germline V gene has CDR1 MNHEY and CDR2 SMNVEV (reference sequence). V lost 2 bases and J lost 5; bases outside the gene matches: 5. This CDR3 spans 15 amino acids.

This clone has only a few counts. This rearrangement joins TRBV9 to TRBJ1-1; 7 bases match TRBD1. The V and J ends lost 4 bases and 2 bases, in that order; junction bases with no gene match: 11. Germline V gene lookup returns CDR1 SGDLS and CDR2 YYNGEE. CDR3 length: 16 residues. CDR3 in DNA: TGTGCCAGCAGCCCCGACAGGGTAGGGGATAACACTGAAGCTTTCTTT. Encoded protein: CASSPDRVGDNTEAFF.

V is TRBV6-6 and J is TRBJ1-5; the match to TRBD1 covers 7 bases. Germline CDR1 is MNHNY and CDR2 is SVGAGI (reference sequence). Trimming cost V 6 bases and J 1 base; bases outside gene matches: 9. The CDR3 is made up of 16 amino acids. The CDR3 region is CASSITGVRSNQPQHF. In DNA, the CDR3 is TGTGCCAGCAGCATAACAGGGGTGAGAAGCAATCAGCCCCAGCATTTT.

In nucleotides, the CDR3 is TGTGCCATCAGTGTATCCTACGAGCAGTACTTC. Protein: CAISVSYEQYF. The J gene is TRBJ2-7, the V gene TRBV10-3; D remains ambiguous. V was clipped by 4 bases and J by 1 base, with 2 bases between them. This CDR3 comprises 11 residues. Germline CDR1 and CDR2: ENHRY and SYGVKD.

This chain connects TRBV18 to TRBJ2-7, with a possible D match to TRBD1 (6 bases). The CDR3 is 17 amino acids. The V gene lost 3 bases and the J gene lost 3 bases, with 21 bases spanning the gap. Germline assignment: CDR1 KGHSH and CDR2 LQKENI. This CDR3 reads CASSPLAGANTIYEQYF. DNA of the CDR3: TGTGCCAGCTCACCGCTTGCAGGGGCCAACACGATCTACGAGCAGTACTTC.

This rearrangement joins TRBV28 to TRBJ1-1; TRBD1 matches 8 bases. The V gene's germline CDR1 is MDHEN and CDR2 SYDVKM. J gave up 0 bases and V 6 bases, and 18 bases lay outside the gene matches. The CDR3 contains 19 residues. CDR3 nucleotides: TGTGCCAGCAGCCTAAATTGGAGACAGGGGCGTTTGCTGAACACTGAAGCTTTCTTT. Amino acids: CASSLNWRQGRLLNTEAFF.

This clone was detected once. This chain joins TRBV5-4 and TRBJ2-1, with TRBD2 identical over 14 bases. CDR3 length equals 14 residues. The J segment lost 12 bases and the V segment lost 4 bases, leaving 6 bases of the junction unmatched. CDR1 SGHNT and CDR2 YYREEE come from the germline V gene (reference sequence). DNA of the CDR3: TGTGCCAGCAGCCCTGGGACTAGCGGGAGTGTGCAGTTCTTC. This gives the protein CASSPGTSGSVQFF.

This clone was observed a handful of times. The gene calls are TRBV7-3 and TRBJ2-1, with 8 nucleotides matching TRBD1. Germline V lookup: CDR1 SGHTA, CDR2 FQGTGA. V was clipped by 3 bases and J by 10 bases; unmatched bases: 8. The CDR3 totals 14 residues. The CDR3 sequence: CASSFGQGRTEQFF. The CDR3 DNA is TGTGCCAGCAGCTTCGGACAGGGACGGACGGAGCAGTTCTTC.

This clone is a singleton in its sample. The chain is built from TRBV2 and TRBJ1-1; D call uncertain. The CDR3 contains 15 residues. Germline CDR1 and CDR2: SNHLY and FYNNEI. The V end was cut by 3 bases, the J end by 3 bases, with 14 bases between. CDR3 sequence reads: CASSDGGREDTEAFF. CDR3 bases: TGTGCCAGCAGTGATGGAGGGCGGGAAGACACTGAAGCTTTCTTT.

In its sample, this clone was seen once. The chain carries TRBV6-6 and TRBJ2-1; 8 positions agree with TRBD2. After removal of 7 bases from V and 3 bases from J, the junction contained 8 bases not matched to a gene. This CDR3 contains 15 residues. Germline V gene data show CDR1 as MNHNY and CDR2 as SVGAGI (reference sequence). Written as DNA, the CDR3 is TGTGCCAGCAAGAAAGCGGGGGAGGACTACAATGAGCAGTTCTTC. Its protein product is CASKKAGEDYNEQFF.